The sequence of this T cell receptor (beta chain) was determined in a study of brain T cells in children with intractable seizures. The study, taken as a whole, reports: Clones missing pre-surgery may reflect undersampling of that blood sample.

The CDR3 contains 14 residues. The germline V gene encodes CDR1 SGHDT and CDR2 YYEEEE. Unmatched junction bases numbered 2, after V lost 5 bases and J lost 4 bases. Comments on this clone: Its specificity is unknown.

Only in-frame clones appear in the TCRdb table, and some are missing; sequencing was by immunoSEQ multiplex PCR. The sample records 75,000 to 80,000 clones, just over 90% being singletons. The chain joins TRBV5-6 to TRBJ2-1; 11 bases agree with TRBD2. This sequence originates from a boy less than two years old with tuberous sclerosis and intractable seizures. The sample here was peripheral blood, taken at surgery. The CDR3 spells CASRGTSGYNEQFF. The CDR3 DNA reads TGTGCCAGCAGAGGGACTAGCGGATACAATGAGCAGTTCTTC.